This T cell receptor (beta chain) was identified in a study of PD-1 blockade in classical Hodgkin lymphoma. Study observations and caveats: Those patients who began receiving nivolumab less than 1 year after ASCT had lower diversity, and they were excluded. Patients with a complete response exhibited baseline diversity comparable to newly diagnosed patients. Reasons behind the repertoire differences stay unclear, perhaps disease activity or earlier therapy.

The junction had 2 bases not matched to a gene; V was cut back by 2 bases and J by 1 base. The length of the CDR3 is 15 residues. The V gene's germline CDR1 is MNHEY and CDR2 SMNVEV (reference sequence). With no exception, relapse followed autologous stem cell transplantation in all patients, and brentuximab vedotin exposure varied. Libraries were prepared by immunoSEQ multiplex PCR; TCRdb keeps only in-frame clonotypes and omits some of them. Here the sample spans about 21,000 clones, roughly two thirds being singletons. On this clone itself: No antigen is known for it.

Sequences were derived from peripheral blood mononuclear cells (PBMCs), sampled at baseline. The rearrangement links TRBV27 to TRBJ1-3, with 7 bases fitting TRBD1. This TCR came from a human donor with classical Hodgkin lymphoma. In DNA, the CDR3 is TGTGCCAGCAGTTTAGAGGGGGCGTCTGGAAACACCATATATTTT. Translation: CASSLEGASGNTIYF.